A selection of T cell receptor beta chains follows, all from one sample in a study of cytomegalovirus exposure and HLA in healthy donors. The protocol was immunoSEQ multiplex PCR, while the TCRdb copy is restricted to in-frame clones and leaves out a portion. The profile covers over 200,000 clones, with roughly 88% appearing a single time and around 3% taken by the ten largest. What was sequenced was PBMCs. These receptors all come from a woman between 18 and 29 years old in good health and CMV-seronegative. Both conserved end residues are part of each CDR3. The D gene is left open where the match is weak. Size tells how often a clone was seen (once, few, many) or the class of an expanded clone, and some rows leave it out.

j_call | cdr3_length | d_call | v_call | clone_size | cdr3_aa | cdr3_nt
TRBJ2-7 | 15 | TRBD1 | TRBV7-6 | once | CASSLETGIAYEQYF | TGTGCCAGCAGCTTAGAGACAGGGATTGCCTACGAGCAGTACTTC
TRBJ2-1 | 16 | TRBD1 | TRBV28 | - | CASSSKGAPATDEQFF | TGTGCCAGCAGTTCAAAGGGGGCACCCGCTACAGATGAGCAGTTCTTC
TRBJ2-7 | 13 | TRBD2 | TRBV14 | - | CASSQRTWGGQYF | TGTGCCAGCAGCCAGAGAACATGGGGGGGGCAGTACTTC
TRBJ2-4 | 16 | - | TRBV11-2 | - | CASVHETERAKNIQYF | TGTGCCAGCGTGCACGAGACAGAGCGAGCCAAAAACATTCAGTACTTC
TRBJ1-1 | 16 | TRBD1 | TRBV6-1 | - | CASSGDAGGWNTEAFF | TGTGCCAGCAGTGGGGATGCAGGGGGCTGGAACACTGAAGCTTTCTTT
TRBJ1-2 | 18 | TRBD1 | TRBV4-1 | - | CASSQEGGRGLGDYGYTF | TGCGCCAGCAGCCAAGAGGGGGGCAGGGGGCTGGGAGACTATGGCTACACCTTC
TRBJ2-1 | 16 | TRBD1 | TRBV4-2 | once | CASRDSGTGDDNEQFF | TGTGCCAGCCGCGACTCCGGGACAGGGGACGACAATGAGCAGTTCTTC
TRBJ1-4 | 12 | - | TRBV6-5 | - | CASRGLNEKLFF | TGTGCCAGCAGGGGGCTGAATGAAAAACTGTTTTTT
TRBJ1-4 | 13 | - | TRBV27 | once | CASSGVAGEKLFF | TGTGCCAGCAGTGGCGTAGCTGGGGAAAAACTGTTTTTT
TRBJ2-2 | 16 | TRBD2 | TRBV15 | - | CATSRGTSGRTGELFF | TGTGCCACCAGCAGAGGTACTAGCGGTCGAACCGGGGAGCTGTTTTTT
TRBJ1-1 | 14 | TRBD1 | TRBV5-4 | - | CASSLVEGASAAFF | TGTGCCAGCAGCTTGGTAGAGGGGGCCTCCGCCGCTTTCTTT
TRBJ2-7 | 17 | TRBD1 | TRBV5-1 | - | CASSLSRTGPKSYEQYF | TGCGCCAGCAGCTTAAGCCGGACAGGGCCGAAATCCTACGAGCAGTACTTC
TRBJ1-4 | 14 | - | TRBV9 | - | CASSVGLGHEKLFF | TGTGCCAGCAGCGTAGGTCTGGGCCATGAAAAACTGTTTTTT
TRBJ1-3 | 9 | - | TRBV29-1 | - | CSVESLVYF | TGCAGCGTTGAATCCCTTGTATATTTT
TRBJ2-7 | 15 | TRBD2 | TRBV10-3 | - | CAISESGGSSYEQYF | TGTGCCATCAGTGAGTCGGGCGGGAGCTCCTACGAGCAGTACTTC
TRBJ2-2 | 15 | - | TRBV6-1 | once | CAGTGELSNTGELFF | TGTGCCGGAACGGGGGAACTTTCGAACACCGGGGAGCTGTTTTTT
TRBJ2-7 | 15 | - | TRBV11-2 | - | CASSLDQQATYEQYF | TGTGCCAGCAGCTTAGATCAACAGGCCACCTACGAGCAGTACTTC
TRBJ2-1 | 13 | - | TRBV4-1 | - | CASSQDSYNEQFF | TGCGCCAGCAGCCAAGATTCATACAATGAGCAGTTCTTC
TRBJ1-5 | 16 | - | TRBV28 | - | CASSSLRERGNQPQHF | TGTGCCAGCAGTTCTCTAAGGGAGAGGGGCAATCAGCCCCAGCATTTT
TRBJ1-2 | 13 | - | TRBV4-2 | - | CASSQDQEGGYTF | TGTGCCAGCAGCCAAGATCAGGAGGGGGGCTACACCTTC
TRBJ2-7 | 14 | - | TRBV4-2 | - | CASSQEASSYEQYF | TGTGCCAGCAGCCAAGAGGCCAGCTCCTACGAGCAGTACTTC
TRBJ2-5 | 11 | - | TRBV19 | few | CASSTGSAQYF | TGTGCCAGTAGTACGGGGAGTGCCCAGTACTTC
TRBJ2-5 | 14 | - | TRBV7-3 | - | CASSHREYQETQYF | TGTGCCAGCAGCCACAGGGAGTACCAAGAGACCCAGTACTTC
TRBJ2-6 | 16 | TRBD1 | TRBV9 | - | CASSGRQGTGANVLTF | TGTGCCAGCAGCGGCAGACAGGGCACTGGGGCCAACGTCCTGACTTTC
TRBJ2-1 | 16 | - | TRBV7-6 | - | CASSLVSRSFVNEQFF | TGTGCCAGCAGCTTAGTTTCTAGGTCCTTTGTGAATGAGCAGTTCTTC
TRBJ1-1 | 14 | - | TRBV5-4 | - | CASSSNQGVAEAFF | TGTGCCAGCAGCTCCAATCAGGGCGTCGCTGAAGCTTTCTTT
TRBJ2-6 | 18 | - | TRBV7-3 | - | CASSLQGMAGSGANVLTF | TGTGCCAGCAGCTTGCAGGGGATGGCAGGGTCTGGGGCCAACGTCCTGACTTTC
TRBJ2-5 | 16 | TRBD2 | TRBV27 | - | CASLPSGTSGWETQYF | TGTGCCAGCCTCCCATCCGGGACTAGTGGTTGGGAGACCCAGTACTTC
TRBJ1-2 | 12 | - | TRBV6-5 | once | CASSYEGAGYTF | TGTGCCAGCAGTTACGAGGGAGCTGGCTACACCTTC
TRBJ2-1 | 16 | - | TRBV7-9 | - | CASSSLTGTAYNEQFF | TGTGCCAGCAGCTCCCTAACAGGGACCGCCTACAATGAGCAGTTCTTC
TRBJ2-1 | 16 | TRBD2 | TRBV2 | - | CASSEGGREAFNEQFF | TGTGCCAGCAGTGAAGGAGGGCGGGAGGCCTTTAATGAGCAGTTCTTC
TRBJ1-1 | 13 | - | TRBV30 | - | CAWSYRVNTEAFF | TGTGCCTGGAGCTACAGGGTGAACACTGAAGCTTTCTTT
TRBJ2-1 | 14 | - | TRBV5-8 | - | CASSFPHRVNEQFF | TGTGCCAGCAGCTTCCCGCACAGGGTGAATGAGCAGTTCTTC
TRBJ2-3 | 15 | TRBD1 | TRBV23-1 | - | CASSRHRQGADTQYF | TGCGCCAGCAGTCGCCACCGACAGGGTGCAGATACGCAGTATTTT
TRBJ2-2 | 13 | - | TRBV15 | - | CATAGVAGGELFF | TGTGCCACCGCCGGTGTAGCTGGGGGGGAGCTGTTTTTT
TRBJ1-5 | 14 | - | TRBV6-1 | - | CASSDRGLNQPQHF | TGTGCCAGCAGTGACAGGGGATTGAATCAGCCCCAGCATTTT
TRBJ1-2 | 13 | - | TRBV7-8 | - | CASSLGDNYGYTF | TGTGCCAGCAGCTTGGGAGACAACTATGGCTACACCTTC
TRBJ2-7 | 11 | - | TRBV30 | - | CAWTSVGVGGF | TGTGCCTGGACCTCGGTGGGGGTCGGGGGCTTC
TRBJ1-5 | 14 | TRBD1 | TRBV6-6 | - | CASSSGQGLQPQHF | TGTGCCAGCAGTTCTGGACAGGGGCTTCAGCCCCAGCATTTT
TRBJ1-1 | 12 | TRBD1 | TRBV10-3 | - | CAISEGGAEAFF | TGTGCCATCAGTGAAGGGGGCGCTGAAGCTTTCTTT
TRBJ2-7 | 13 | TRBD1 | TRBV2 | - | CASTGGWSYEQYF | TGTGCCAGCACAGGGGGCTGGTCCTACGAGCAGTACTTC
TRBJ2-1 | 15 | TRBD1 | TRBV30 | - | CAWSVLGTGLNEQFF | TGTGCCTGGAGTGTACTAGGGACAGGGTTAAATGAGCAGTTCTTC
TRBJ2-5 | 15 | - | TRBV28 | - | CASSFSSGYQETQYF | TGTGCCAGCAGTTTCTCCAGCGGGTACCAAGAGACCCAGTACTTC
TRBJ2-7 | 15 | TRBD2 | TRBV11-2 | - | CASSFFGGETYEQYF | TGTGCCAGCAGCTTTTTCGGGGGGGAAACCTACGAGCAGTACTTC
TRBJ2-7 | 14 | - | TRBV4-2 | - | CASSQGPSAYEQYF | TGTGCCAGCAGCCAAGGTCCCTCTGCCTACGAGCAGTACTTC
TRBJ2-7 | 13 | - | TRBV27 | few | CASSLGLGREQYF | TGTGCCAGCAGTTTAGGACTGGGCCGCGAGCAGTACTTC
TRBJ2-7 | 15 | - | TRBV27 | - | CASSSRGTPGVEQYF | TGTGCCAGCAGTTCCAGGGGAACCCCAGGGGTCGAGCAGTACTTC
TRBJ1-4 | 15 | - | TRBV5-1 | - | CASSLQGTTNEKLFF | TGCGCCAGCAGCTTGCAGGGAACAACTAATGAAAAACTGTTTTTT
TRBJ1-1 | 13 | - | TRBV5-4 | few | CASSYRGNTEAFF | TGTGCCAGCAGCTACCGGGGGAACACTGAAGCTTTCTTT
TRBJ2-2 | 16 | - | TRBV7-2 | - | CASSLAPSRNTGELFF | TGTGCCAGCAGCTTAGCGCCTAGCAGGAACACCGGGGAGCTGTTTTTT
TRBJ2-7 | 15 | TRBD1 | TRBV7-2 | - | CASSWGDRGPYEQYF | TGTGCCAGCAGCTGGGGGGACAGGGGACCTTACGAGCAGTACTTC
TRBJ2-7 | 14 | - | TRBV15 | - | CATSRDRASGEQYF | TGTGCCACCAGCAGAGATCGAGCGTCTGGGGAGCAGTACTTC
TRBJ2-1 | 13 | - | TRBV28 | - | CASTLPGNNEQFF | TGTGCCAGCACATTACCGGGGAACAATGAGCAGTTCTTC